This T cell receptor (beta chain) was profiled in a study of tumor-infiltrating lymphocytes in primary liver carcinoma. Across the whole study: The cohort consisted of patients whose primary liver carcinoma was surgically resected. Ranging in age from 30 to 69 years, the patients were men and women.

Study-level points and caveats: For tumor-adjacent and tumor-blood pairs, overlap was less than that seen for tumor region pairs. It was in tumors, not blood, that the top-250-clone fraction was significantly higher (p = 0.039).

Regarding this clonotype: Its specificity is not known. Possible read error: a much larger clone is one base away.

Extraction also yielded germline DNA, while blood RNA was obtained from unsorted whole blood. The V gene's germline CDR1 is MGHRA and CDR2 YSYEKL. This CDR3 spans 14 amino acids. Constant-region priming of 500 ng total RNA yielded TCR beta cDNA. Three-round nested multiplex PCR performed with slightly modified ARM-PCR produced the TCR beta libraries. The opening two PCR rounds, approximately 10 cycles each, paired TRBV1-TRBV30 forward primers with a C-beta reverse primer. TCRdb independently ran MiXCR on the multiplex PCR reads; one entry per CDR3 protein. The table lists fewer than 350,000 distinct CDR3 sequences, about 65% of them singletons.

The receptor comes from a man between 35 and 55 years old with primary liver carcinoma and hepatitis B virus infection. The sequenced sample consisted of peripheral blood. J is TRBJ1-2 and V is TRBV4-1, with D unresolved. DNA for the CDR3: TGCGCCAGCAGCCAAACGGAAGCTAACTATGGCTGCACCTTC. Protein sequence: CASSQTEANYGCTF.